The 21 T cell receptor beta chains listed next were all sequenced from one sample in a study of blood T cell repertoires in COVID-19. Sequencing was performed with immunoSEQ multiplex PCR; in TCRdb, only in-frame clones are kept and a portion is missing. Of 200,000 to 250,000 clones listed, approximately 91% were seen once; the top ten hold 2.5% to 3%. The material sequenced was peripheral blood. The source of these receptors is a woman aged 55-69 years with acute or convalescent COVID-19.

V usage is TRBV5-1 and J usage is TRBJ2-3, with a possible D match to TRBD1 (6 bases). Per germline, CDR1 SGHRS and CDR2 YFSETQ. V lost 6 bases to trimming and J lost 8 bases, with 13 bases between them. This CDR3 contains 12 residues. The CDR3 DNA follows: TGCGCCAGCACCCTTAAGGGGGTTACGCAGTATTTT. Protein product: CASTLKGVTQYF.

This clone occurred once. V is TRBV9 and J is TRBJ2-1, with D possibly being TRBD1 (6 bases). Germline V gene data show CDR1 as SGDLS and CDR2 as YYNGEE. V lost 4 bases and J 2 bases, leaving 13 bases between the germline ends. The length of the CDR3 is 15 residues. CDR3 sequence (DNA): TGTGCCAGCAGCCGTAACAGGGCCCCCTACAATGAGCAGTTCTTC. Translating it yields CASSRNRAPYNEQFF. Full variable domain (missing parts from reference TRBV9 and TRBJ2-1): DSGVTQTPKHLITATGQRVTLRCSPRSGDLSVYWYQQSLDQGLQFLIQYYNGEERAKGNILERFSAQQFPDLHSELNLSSLELGDSALYFCASSRNRAPYNEQFFGPGTRLTVL.

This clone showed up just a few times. The CDR3 is CASSKTSGRAETQYF. The CDR3 DNA reads as TGTGCCAGCAGTAAGACTAGCGGGAGGGCCGAGACCCAGTACTTC. The chain carries TRBV2 and TRBJ2-5; 14 positions agree with TRBD2. Germline V gene data show CDR1 as SNHLY and CDR2 as FYNNEI. V was pared by 5 bases and J by 5 bases, with 4 bases of the junction left unmatched. This CDR3 has 15 amino acids.

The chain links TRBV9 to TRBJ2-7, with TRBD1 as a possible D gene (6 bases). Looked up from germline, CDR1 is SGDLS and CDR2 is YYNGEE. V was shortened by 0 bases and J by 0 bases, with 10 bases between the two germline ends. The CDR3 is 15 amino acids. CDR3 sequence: CASSVGQVPSYEQYF. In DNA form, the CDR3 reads TGTGCCAGCAGCGTAGGACAGGTTCCCTCCTACGAGCAGTACTTC. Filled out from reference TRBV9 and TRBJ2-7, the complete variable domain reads DSGVTQTPKHLITATGQRVTLRCSPRSGDLSVYWYQQSLDQGLQFLIQYYNGEERAKGNILERFSAQQFPDLHSELNLSSLELGDSALYFCASSVGQVPSYEQYFGPGTRLTVT.

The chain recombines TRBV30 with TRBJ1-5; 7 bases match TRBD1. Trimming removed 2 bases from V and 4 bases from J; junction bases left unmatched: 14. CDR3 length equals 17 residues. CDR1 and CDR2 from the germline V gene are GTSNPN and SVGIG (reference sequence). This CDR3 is CAWSNDAKGQINQPQHF. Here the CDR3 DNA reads TGTGCCTGGAGTAACGACGCTAAGGGACAGATAAATCAGCCCCAGCATTTT.

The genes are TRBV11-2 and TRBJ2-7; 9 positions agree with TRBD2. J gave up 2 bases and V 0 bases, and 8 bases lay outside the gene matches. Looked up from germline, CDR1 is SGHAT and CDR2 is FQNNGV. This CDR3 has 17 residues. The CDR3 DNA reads TGTGCCAGCAGCTTAGAGGGTTTAGCGGGGGCAGCCTACGAGCAGTACTTC. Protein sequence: CASSLEGLAGAAYEQYF.

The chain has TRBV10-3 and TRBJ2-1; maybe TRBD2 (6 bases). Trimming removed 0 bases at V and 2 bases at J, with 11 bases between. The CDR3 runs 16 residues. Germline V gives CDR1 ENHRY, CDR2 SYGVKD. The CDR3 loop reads CAISESGGATYNEQFF. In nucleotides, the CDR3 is TGTGCCATCAGTGAGTCGGGGGGAGCCACCTACAATGAGCAGTTCTTC.

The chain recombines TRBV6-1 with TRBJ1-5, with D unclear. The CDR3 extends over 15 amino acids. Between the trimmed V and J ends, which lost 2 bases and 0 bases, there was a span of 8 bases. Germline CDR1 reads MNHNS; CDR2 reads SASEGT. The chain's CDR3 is CASSERGLSNQPQHF. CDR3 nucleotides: TGTGCCAGCAGTGAAAGAGGGCTTAGCAATCAGCCCCAGCATTTT.

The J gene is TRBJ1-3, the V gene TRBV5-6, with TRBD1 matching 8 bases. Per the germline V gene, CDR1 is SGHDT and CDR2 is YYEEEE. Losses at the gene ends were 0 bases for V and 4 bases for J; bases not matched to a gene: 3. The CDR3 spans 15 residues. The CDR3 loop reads CASSLAGGEGNTIYF. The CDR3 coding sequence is TGTGCCAGCAGCTTGGCAGGGGGCGAGGGAAACACCATATATTTT.

This chain's CDR3 is CASSDSGRINYGYTF. DNA of the CDR3: TGTGCCAGCAGTGATTCGGGAAGGATTAACTATGGCTACACCTTC. The rearrangement links TRBV2 to TRBJ1-2; D gene ambiguous. The V and J ends lost 3 bases and 1 base respectively, with 12 bases between them. The CDR3 is made up of 15 amino acids. CDR1 is SNHLY, CDR2 FYNNEI, per germline. Full variable domain (outside the CDR3, taken from reference TRBV2 and TRBJ1-2): EPEVTQTPSHQVTQMGQEVILRCVPISNHLYFYWYRQILGQKVEFLVSFYNNEISEKSEIFDDQFSVERPDGSNFTLKIRSTKLEDSAMYFCASSDSGRINYGYTFGSGTRLTVV.

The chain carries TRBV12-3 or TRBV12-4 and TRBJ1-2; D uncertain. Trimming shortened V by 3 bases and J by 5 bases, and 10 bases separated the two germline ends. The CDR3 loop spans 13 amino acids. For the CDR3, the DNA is TGTGCCAGCAGTTTTTTGAGGCTATATGGCTACACCTTC. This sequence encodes CASSFLRLYGYTF.

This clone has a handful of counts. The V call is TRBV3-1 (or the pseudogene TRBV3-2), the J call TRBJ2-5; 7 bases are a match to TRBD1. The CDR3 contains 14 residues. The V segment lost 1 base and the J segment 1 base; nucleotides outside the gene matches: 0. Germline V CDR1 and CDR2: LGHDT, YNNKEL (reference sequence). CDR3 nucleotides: TGTGCCAGCAGCCAAGGACAGGGCCAAGAGACCCAGTACTTC. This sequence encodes CASSQGQGQETQYF.

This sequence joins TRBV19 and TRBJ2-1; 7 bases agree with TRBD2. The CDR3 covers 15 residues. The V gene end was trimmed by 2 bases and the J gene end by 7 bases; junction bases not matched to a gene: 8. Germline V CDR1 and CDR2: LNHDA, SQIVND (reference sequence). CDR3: CASSINGGFRNEQFF. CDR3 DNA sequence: TGTGCCAGTAGTATAAACGGGGGGTTTCGGAATGAGCAGTTCTTC.

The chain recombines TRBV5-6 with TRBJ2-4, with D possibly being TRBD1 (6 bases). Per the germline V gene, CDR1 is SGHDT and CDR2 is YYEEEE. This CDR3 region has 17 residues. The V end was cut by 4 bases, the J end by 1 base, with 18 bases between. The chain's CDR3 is CASSLRQVSPAKNIQYF. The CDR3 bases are TGTGCCAGCAGCCTTAGACAGGTTTCTCCGGCCAAAAACATTCAGTACTTC. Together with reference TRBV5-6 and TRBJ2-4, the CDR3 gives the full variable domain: DAGVTQSPTHLIKTRGQQVTLRCSPKSGHDTVSWYQQALGQGPQFIFQYYEEEERQRGNFPDRFSGHQFPNYSSELNVNALLLGDSALYLCASSLRQVSPAKNIQYFGAGTRLSVL.

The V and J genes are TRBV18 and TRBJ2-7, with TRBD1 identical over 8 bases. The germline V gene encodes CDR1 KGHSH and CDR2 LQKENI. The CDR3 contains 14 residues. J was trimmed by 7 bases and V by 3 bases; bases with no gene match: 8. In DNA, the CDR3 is TGTGCCAGCTCACCTCTTGGACAGGGCGAGGAGCAGTACTTC. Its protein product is CASSPLGQGEEQYF.

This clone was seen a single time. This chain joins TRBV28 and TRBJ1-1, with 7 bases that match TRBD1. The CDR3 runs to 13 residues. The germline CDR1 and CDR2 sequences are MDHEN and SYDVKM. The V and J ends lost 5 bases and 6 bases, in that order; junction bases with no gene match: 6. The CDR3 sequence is CASSTDGQAEAFF. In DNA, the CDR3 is TGTGCCAGCAGTACCGACGGACAGGCTGAAGCTTTCTTT.

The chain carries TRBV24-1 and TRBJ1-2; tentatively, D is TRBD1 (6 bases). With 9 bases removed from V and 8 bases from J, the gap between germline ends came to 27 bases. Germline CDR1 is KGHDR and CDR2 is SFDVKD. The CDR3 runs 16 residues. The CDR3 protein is CATPYSDRDTENGYTF. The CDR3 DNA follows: TGTGCCACCCCTTACTCGGACCGGGACACAGAAAACGGCTACACCTTC.

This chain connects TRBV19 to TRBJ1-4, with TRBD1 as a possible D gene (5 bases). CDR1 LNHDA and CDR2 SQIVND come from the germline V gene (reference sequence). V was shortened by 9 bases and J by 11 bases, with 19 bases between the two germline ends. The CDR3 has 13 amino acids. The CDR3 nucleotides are TGTGCCAGACCGGCAGGGAGGGTTGAGAAACTGTTTTTT. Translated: CARPAGRVEKLFF.

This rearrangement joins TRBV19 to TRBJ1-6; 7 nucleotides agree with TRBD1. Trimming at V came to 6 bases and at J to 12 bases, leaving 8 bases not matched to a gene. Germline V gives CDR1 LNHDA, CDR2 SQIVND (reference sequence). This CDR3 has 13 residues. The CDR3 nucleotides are TGTGCCAGTAGGTTGACAGGGAACGTACCCCTCCACTTT. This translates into CASRLTGNVPLHF.

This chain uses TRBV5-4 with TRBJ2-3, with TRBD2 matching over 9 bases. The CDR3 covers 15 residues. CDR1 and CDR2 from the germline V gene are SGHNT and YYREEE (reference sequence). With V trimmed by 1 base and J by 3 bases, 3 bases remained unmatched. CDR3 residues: CASSLRLAGTDTQYF. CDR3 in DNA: TGTGCCAGCAGCTTGCGTCTAGCGGGGACAGATACGCAGTATTTT.

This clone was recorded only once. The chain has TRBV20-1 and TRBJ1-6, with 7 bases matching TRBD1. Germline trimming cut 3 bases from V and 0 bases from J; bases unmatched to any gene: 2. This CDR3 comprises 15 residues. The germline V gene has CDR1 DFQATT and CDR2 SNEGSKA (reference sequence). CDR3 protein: CSASQGVSYNSPLHF. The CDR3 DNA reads TGCAGTGCTAGTCAGGGGGTCTCCTATAATTCACCCCTCCACTTT.